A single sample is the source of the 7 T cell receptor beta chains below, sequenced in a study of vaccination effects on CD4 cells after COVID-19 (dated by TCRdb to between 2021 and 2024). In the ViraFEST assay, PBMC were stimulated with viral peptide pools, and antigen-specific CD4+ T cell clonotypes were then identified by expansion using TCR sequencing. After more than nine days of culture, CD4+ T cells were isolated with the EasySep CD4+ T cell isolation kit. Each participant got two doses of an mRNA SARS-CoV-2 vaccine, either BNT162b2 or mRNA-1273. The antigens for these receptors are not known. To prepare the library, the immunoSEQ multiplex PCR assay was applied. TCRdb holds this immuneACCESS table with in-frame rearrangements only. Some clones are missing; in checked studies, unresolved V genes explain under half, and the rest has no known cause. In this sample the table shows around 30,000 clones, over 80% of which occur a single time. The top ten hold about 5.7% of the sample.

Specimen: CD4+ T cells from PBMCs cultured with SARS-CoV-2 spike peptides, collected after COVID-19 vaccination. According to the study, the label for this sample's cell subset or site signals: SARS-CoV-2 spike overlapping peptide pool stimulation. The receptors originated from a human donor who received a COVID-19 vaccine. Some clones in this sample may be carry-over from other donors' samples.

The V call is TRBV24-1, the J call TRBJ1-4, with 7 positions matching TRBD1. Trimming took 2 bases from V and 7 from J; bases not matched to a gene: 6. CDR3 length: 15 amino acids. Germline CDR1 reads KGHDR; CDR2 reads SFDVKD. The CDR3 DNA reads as TGTGCCACCAGTGATTCCAGGGGGTCCGGTGAAAAACTGTTTTTT. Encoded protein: CATSDSRGSGEKLFF.

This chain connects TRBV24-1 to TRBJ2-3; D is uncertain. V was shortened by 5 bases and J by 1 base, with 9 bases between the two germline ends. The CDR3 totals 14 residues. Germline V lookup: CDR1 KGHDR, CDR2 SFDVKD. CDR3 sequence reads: CATSGSTRTDTQYF. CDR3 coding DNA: TGTGCCACCAGTGGTTCCACCCGCACAGATACGCAGTATTTT.

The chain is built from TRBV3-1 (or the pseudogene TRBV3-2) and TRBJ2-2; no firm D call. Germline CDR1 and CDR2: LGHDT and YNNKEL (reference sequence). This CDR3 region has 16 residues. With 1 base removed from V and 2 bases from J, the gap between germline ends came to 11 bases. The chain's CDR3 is CASSQGARANTGELFF. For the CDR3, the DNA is TGTGCCAGCAGCCAAGGGGCTAGAGCTAACACCGGGGAGCTGTTTTTT.

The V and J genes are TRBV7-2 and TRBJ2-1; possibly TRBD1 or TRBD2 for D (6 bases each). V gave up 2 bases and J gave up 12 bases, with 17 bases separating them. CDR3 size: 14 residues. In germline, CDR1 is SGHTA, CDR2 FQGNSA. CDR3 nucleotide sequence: TGTGCCAGCAGCTTACCGCGTAGTGAGGGGGGGCAGTTCTTC. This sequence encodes CASSLPRSEGGQFF.

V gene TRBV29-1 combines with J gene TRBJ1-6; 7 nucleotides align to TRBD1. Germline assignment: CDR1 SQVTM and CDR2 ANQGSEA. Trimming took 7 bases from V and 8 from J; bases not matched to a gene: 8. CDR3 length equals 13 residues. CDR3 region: CSGGDSHDSPLHF. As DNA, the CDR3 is TGCAGCGGTGGGGACAGTCACGATTCACCCCTCCACTTT.

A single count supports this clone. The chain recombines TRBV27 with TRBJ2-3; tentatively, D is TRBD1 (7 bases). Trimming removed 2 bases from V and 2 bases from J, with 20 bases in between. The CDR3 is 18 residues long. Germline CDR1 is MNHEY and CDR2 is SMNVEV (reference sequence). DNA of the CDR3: TGTGCCAGCAGTTTAGGGGGGCTTTGGGACAGTGACACAGATACGCAGTATTTT. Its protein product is CASSLGGLWDSDTDTQYF.

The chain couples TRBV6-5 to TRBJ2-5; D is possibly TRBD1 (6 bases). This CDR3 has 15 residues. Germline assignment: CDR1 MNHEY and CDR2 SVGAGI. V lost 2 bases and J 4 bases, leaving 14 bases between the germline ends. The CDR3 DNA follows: TGTGCCAGCAGTTACGTTCAGGGGATGGGAGAGACCCAGTACTTC. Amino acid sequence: CASSYVQGMGETQYF.